This entry features one TCR beta chain sequence. As yet, its antigen is unknown. PCR amplification relied on 60 Vbeta primers (plus 13 Jbeta primers). Some clones are missing from TCRdb's copy, which holds only in-frame ones; the method was immunoSEQ multiplex PCR. The table lists approximately 85,000 clones, 75% to 85% of them singletons. This sample is part of a study of cytomegalovirus exposure and HLA in healthy donors. There are 15 residues in the CDR3. The germline gives CDR1 LNHDA, CDR2 SQIVND (reference sequence). V lost 6 bases to trimming and J lost 4 bases; unmatched junction nucleotides: 8. Findings and limits, study-wide: Some V segments (TRBV6-2 and TRBV6-3 among them) were excluded as indistinguishable.

Sequences were obtained from PBMCs. V is TRBV19 and J is TRBJ1-5; 8 positions match TRBD1. The TCR comes from a man aged 50-60 years in good health and CMV-seropositive. As DNA, the CDR3 is TGTGCCAGTAGGTCCCTCGGACAGGGAAATCAGCCCCAGCATTTT. Residues: CASRSLGQGNQPQHF.